This T cell receptor (beta chain) was identified in a study of T cell changes during pregnancy in multiple sclerosis. The CDR3 is 16 amino acids. J was trimmed by 4 bases and V by 5 bases; bases with no gene match: 11. Germline V CDR1 and CDR2: SEHNR, FQNEAQ (reference sequence). The repertoire was sequenced with immunoSEQ multiplex PCR; TCRdb's copy has only in-frame clones and lacks some. The sample holds roughly 69,000 clones, about 91% seen once. This specimen was peripheral blood, taken after pregnancy. This chain joins TRBV7-9 and TRBJ2-3, with 8 nucleotides matching TRBD1. This sequence was found in a female donor with multiple sclerosis, enrolled in a pregnancy study. This CDR3 reads CASSESRGRSPDTQYF. As DNA, the CDR3 is TGTGCCAGCAGCGAGTCCAGGGGGCGATCCCCAGATACGCAGTATTTT.